This T cell receptor beta chain was retrieved from a study of cytomegalovirus exposure and HLA in healthy donors. On the study more broadly: A later analysis reported the same platform for the approximately 110 validation repertoires and the roughly 670 first-cohort repertoires. Overall study results and limits: There were 160 or so TCR beta chains listed as cytomegalovirus-associated. Rare sequences made up most TCRs, while some public TCRs were found in many donors.

As for this clone: As yet, its antigen is unknown.

The data were produced by immunoSEQ multiplex PCR, yet TCRdb's version contains in-frame clones alone and is incomplete. This table holds approximately 81,000 clones, just under 95% found once. Germline V gives CDR1 LNHDA, CDR2 SQIVND (reference sequence). Trimming cost V 3 bases and J 1 base; bases outside gene matches: 10. This CDR3 has 17 residues. This receptor was identified in a young man in good health and CMV-seronegative. Sequenced sample: PBMCs. This sequence joins TRBV19 and TRBJ2-7; 9 nucleotides align to TRBD2. For the CDR3, the DNA is TGTGCCAGTAGTATCTCAGCGGGAGGATGGGTGTCCTACGAGCAGTACTTC. Residues: CASSISAGGWVSYEQYF. The full variable domain, with the rest looked up from reference TRBV19 and TRBJ2-7, is DGGITQSPKYLFRKEGQNVTLSCEQNLNHDAMYWYRQDPGQGLRLIYYSQIVNDFQKGDIAEGYSVSREKKESFPLTVTSAQKNPTAFYLCASSISAGGWVSYEQYFGPGTRLTVT.